The source of this T cell receptor (beta chain) is a study of OX40 agonist ivuxolimab in advanced cancers. Background on the study: Prior checkpoint blockade (anti-PD-1, anti-PD-L1 or anti-CTLA-4) was permitted; approximately 40% had it.

Comments on this clone: The antigen remains unidentified.

Study-level findings and limits: CD4+ T cells averaged fewer expanded clones than CD8+ T cells.

Here immunoSEQ multiplex PCR was the method, and the copy in TCRdb shows in-frame clones only, minus some. The sample shows tens of thousands of clones, 75% to 90% of them seen only once. The CDR3 totals 12 residues. The ends were cut back, 1 base at V and 5 bases at J, with 4 bases in the middle. CDR1 and CDR2 from the germline V gene are SGHAT and FQNNGV. This chain links TRBV11-2 with TRBJ2-3; D is ambiguous. This specimen consisted of CD4+ or CD8+ T cells sorted from blood, obtained in a trial of the OX40 agonist ivuxolimab. This receptor was identified in an adult with an advanced solid tumor such as melanoma, head and neck, liver or kidney cancer. This chain's CDR3 is CASSLGRDTQYF. The CDR3 region has the DNA TGTGCCAGCAGCTTAGGAAGAGATACGCAGTATTTT.